A selection of T cell receptor beta chains follows, all from one sample in a study of early T cells in non-severe SARS-CoV-2 infection. Each CDR3 protein gets one entry after TCRdb re-called the 5' RACE reads with MiXCR. The sample consists of more than 30,000 distinct CDR3 sequences, 5.8% of them appearing once. Source material: whole blood. Receptors originate from an adult who was a healthcare worker with PCR-confirmed SARS-CoV-2 infection or an uninfected control (not recorded which). Both conserved end residues are part of each CDR3. The order of the fields is J gene, V gene, D gene, clone size, CDR3 protein, CDR3 DNA. The D gene is left open where the match is weak. The size of a clone is reported for some rows only, either as once, few or many, or as a class for expanded clones.

TRBJ2-1 TRBV30 TRBD1 few CAHRGQYEQFF TGTGCCCACAGGGGGCAGTATGAGCAGTTCTTC
TRBJ2-7 TRBV19 . . CATMGFSYVQYF TGTGCCACCATGGGGTTCTCCTACGTGCAGTACTTC
TRBJ2-7 TRBV9 . many CASSPLSANRLRYF TGTGCCAGCAGCCCGTTGTCAGCTAATAGGCTGCGGTACTTC
TRBJ2-2 TRBV5-1 TRBD2 . CASSLGTSGGELFF TGCGCCAGCAGCTTGGGAACTAGCGGAGGGGAGCTGTTTTTT
TRBJ2-1 TRBV20-1 TRBD1 many CSAWTGTYNEQFF TGCAGTGCTTGGACAGGGACTTACAATGAGCAGTTCTTC
TRBJ2-7 TRBV20-1 . many CSARASSTASYEQYF TGCAGTGCTAGAGCGTCGTCGACAGCCTCCTACGAGCAGTACTTC
TRBJ1-3 TRBV3-1 . few CASRGDTSSGNTIYF TGTGCCAGCAGGGGCGACACGAGCTCTGGAAACACCATATATTTT
TRBJ1-5 TRBV3-1 . many CASSTDRRNQPQHF TGTGCCAGCAGCACTGACAGGCGGAATCAGCCCCAGCATTTT
TRBJ1-5 TRBV19 TRBD1 few CASSSLYRTGGDQPQHF TGTGCCAGTAGTTCCCTCTACCGGACAGGCGGAGATCAGCCCCAGCATTTT
TRBJ2-5 TRBV20-1 TRBD2 few CSAGTSGREETQYF TGCAGTGCCGGGACTAGCGGGAGAGAAGAGACCCAGTACTTC
TRBJ2-1 TRBV7-6 TRBD2 many CASSSGLAGEIPNEQFF TGTGCCAGCAGCTCGGGACTAGCGGGAGAAATCCCCAATGAGCAGTTCTTC
TRBJ2-1 TRBV11-2 . few CASSLGGSLNEQFF TGTGCCAGCAGCTTAGGGGGTAGCCTCAATGAGCAGTTCTTC